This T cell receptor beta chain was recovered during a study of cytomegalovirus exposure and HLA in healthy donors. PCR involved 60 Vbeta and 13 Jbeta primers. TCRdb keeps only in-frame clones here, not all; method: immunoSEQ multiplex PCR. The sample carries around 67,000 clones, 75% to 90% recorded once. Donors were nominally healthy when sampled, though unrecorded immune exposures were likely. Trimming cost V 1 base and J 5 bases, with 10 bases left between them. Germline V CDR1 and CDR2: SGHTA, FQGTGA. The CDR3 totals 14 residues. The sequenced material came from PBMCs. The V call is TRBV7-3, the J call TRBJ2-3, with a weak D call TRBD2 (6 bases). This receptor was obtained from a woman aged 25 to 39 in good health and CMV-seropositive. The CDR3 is CASSLNGRRDTQYF. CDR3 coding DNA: TGTGCCAGCAGCTTAAACGGGAGACGAGATACGCAGTATTTT.